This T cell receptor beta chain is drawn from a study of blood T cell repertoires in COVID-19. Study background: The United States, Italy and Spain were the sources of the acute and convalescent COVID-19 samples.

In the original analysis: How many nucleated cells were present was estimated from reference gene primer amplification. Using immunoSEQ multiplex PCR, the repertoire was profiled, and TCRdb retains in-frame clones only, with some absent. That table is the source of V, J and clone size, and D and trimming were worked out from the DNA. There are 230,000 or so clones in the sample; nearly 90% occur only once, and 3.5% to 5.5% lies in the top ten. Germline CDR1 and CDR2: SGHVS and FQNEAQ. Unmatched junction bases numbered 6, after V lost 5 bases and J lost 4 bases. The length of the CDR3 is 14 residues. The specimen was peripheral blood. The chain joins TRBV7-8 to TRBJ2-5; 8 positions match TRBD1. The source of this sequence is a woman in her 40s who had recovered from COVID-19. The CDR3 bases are TGTGCCAGCAGCCTGGACAGGGCGGGAGAGACCCAGTACTTC. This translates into CASSLDRAGETQYF.